This is a list of T cell receptor beta chains from one sample in a study of T cell responses to AZD1222 COVID-19 vaccine. The repertoire was sequenced with immunoSEQ multiplex PCR; TCRdb's copy has only in-frame clones and lacks some. The profile shows roughly 120,000 clones, under 90% of them singletons. The sequenced sample was peripheral blood, obtained on day 0 of AZD1222 vaccination. These receptor sequences come from an adult in good health. Both conserved end residues are part of each CDR3. D genes are given only for firm matches. Rows may omit the clone size; those that give it use once, few, many or a size class.

d_call: TRBD1; v_call: TRBV2; clone_size: NA; j_call: TRBJ1-4; cdr3_aa: CASSQQGGTNEKLFF; cdr3_nt: TGTGCCAGCAGTCAACAGGGGGGGACTAATGAAAAACTGTTTTTT
d_call: TRBD2; v_call: TRBV5-1; clone_size: NA; j_call: TRBJ2-1; cdr3_aa: CASRLSGSSYNEQFF; cdr3_nt: TGCGCCAGCAGGTTAAGCGGGAGCTCCTACAATGAGCAGTTCTTC
d_call: NA; v_call: TRBV28; clone_size: NA; j_call: TRBJ1-3; cdr3_aa: CASVGSGNTIYF; cdr3_nt: TGTGCCAGCGTCGGCTCTGGAAACACCATATATTTT
d_call: TRBD2; v_call: TRBV14; clone_size: once; j_call: TRBJ2-2; cdr3_aa: CASSPLAGANTGELFF; cdr3_nt: TGTGCCAGCAGCCCCCTAGCGGGAGCGAACACCGGGGAGCTGTTTTTT
d_call: NA; v_call: TRBV3-1/TRBV3-2; clone_size: NA; j_call: TRBJ2-7; cdr3_aa: CASSQETIFGSSYEQYF; cdr3_nt: TGTGCCAGCAGCCAAGAGACTATTTTCGGGAGCTCCTACGAGCAGTACTTC
d_call: TRBD2; v_call: TRBV7-8; clone_size: NA; j_call: TRBJ2-5; cdr3_aa: CASSSGAVAGRETQYF; cdr3_nt: TGTGCCAGCAGCTCTGGAGCAGTAGCGGGACGGGAGACCCAGTACTTC
d_call: NA; v_call: TRBV19; clone_size: NA; j_call: TRBJ1-1; cdr3_aa: CASSIVGGAEAFF; cdr3_nt: TGTGCCAGTAGTATAGTTGGAGGGGCTGAAGCTTTCTTT
d_call: NA; v_call: TRBV5-1; clone_size: NA; j_call: TRBJ2-4; cdr3_aa: CASSVGQLAKNIQYF; cdr3_nt: TGCGCCAGCAGCGTAGGACAGTTAGCCAAAAACATTCAGTACTTC
d_call: NA; v_call: TRBV7-2; clone_size: NA; j_call: TRBJ2-3; cdr3_aa: CASSLILWDHPYF; cdr3_nt: TGTGCCAGCAGCTTAATTTTGTGGGACCACCCGTATTTT
d_call: NA; v_call: TRBV5-1; clone_size: NA; j_call: TRBJ2-2; cdr3_aa: CASSLVGSGELFF; cdr3_nt: TGCGCCAGCAGCTTGGTTGGTTCCGGGGAGCTGTTTTTT
d_call: NA; v_call: TRBV5-6; clone_size: NA; j_call: TRBJ1-3; cdr3_aa: CASSFGQTGLSSGNTIYF; cdr3_nt: TGTGCCAGCAGCTTCGGTCAGACAGGACTGAGCTCTGGAAACACCATATATTTT
d_call: NA; v_call: TRBV6-5; clone_size: NA; j_call: TRBJ1-2; cdr3_aa: CATLSPGWNYGYTF; cdr3_nt: TGTGCCACCTTGAGTCCAGGGTGGAACTATGGCTACACCTTC
d_call: TRBD1; v_call: TRBV6-5; clone_size: NA; j_call: TRBJ1-6; cdr3_aa: CASSYRGDNSPLHF; cdr3_nt: TGTGCCAGCAGCTACAGGGGTGATAATTCACCCCTCCACTTT
d_call: TRBD2; v_call: TRBV19; clone_size: NA; j_call: TRBJ2-6; cdr3_aa: CASSRVAGGPGANVLTF; cdr3_nt: TGTGCCAGTAGTCGGGTGGCGGGGGGGCCTGGGGCCAACGTCCTGACTTTC
d_call: NA; v_call: TRBV5-1; clone_size: once; j_call: TRBJ2-2; cdr3_aa: CASSSTGNTGELFF; cdr3_nt: TGCGCCAGCAGCTCGACAGGGAACACCGGGGAGCTGTTTTTT
d_call: NA; v_call: TRBV9; clone_size: few; j_call: TRBJ1-1; cdr3_aa: CASSTTTPMNTEAFF; cdr3_nt: TGTGCCAGCAGCACCACTACACCGATGAACACTGAAGCTTTCTTT
d_call: NA; v_call: TRBV19; clone_size: few; j_call: TRBJ2-3; cdr3_aa: CASRLSGDTQYF; cdr3_nt: TGTGCCAGTAGGTTAAGCGGGGATACGCAGTATTTT
d_call: TRBD2; v_call: TRBV5-1; clone_size: NA; j_call: TRBJ2-7; cdr3_aa: CASSARLAATDEQYF; cdr3_nt: TGCGCCAGCAGCGCACGCCTAGCGGCAACGGACGAGCAGTACTTC
d_call: TRBD1; v_call: TRBV5-1; clone_size: NA; j_call: TRBJ1-2; cdr3_aa: CASSSIQGDYGYTF; cdr3_nt: TGCGCCAGCAGCTCCATACAGGGGGACTATGGCTACACCTTC
d_call: NA; v_call: TRBV3-1/TRBV3-2; clone_size: once; j_call: TRBJ2-7; cdr3_aa: CASSHTGFAYEQYF; cdr3_nt: TGTGCCAGCAGCCACACAGGGTTTGCCTACGAGCAGTACTTC
d_call: TRBD1; v_call: TRBV5-4; clone_size: NA; j_call: TRBJ1-2; cdr3_aa: CASSLGTGGANYGYTF; cdr3_nt: TGTGCCAGCAGCCTCGGGACAGGGGGAGCTAACTATGGCTACACCTTC
d_call: NA; v_call: TRBV5-1; clone_size: NA; j_call: TRBJ1-2; cdr3_aa: CASSNRGAGGVYGYTF; cdr3_nt: TGCGCCAGCAGCAACCGGGGGGCTGGGGGCGTCTATGGCTACACCTTC
d_call: NA; v_call: TRBV5-4; clone_size: NA; j_call: TRBJ2-5; cdr3_aa: CASSSLTPYQETQYF; cdr3_nt: TGTGCCAGCAGCTCTCTTACACCGTACCAAGAGACCCAGTACTTC
d_call: NA; v_call: TRBV18; clone_size: NA; j_call: TRBJ2-3; cdr3_aa: CASSPPSGADTQYF; cdr3_nt: TGTGCCAGCTCACCACCCTCCGGGGCAGATACGCAGTATTTT
d_call: NA; v_call: TRBV19; clone_size: NA; j_call: TRBJ1-2; cdr3_aa: CASSSGYGYTF; cdr3_nt: TGTGCCAGTAGTAGCGGGTATGGCTACACCTTC
d_call: NA; v_call: TRBV5-1; clone_size: NA; j_call: TRBJ1-1; cdr3_aa: CASSLLTENTEAFF; cdr3_nt: TGCGCCAGCAGCCTGCTGACAGAGAACACTGAAGCTTTCTTT
d_call: NA; v_call: TRBV11-3; clone_size: NA; j_call: TRBJ1-6; cdr3_aa: CASSLDSTGFSYNSPLHF; cdr3_nt: TGTGCCAGCAGCTTAGACTCGACAGGTTTCTCCTATAATTCACCCCTCCACTTT
d_call: TRBD1; v_call: TRBV4-1; clone_size: NA; j_call: TRBJ2-1; cdr3_aa: CASSYRDRGQGEQFF; cdr3_nt: TGCGCCAGCAGCTACCGGGACAGGGGGCAGGGTGAGCAGTTCTTC
d_call: NA; v_call: TRBV18; clone_size: NA; j_call: TRBJ2-3; cdr3_aa: CASSPPTDTQYF; cdr3_nt: TGTGCCAGCTCACCACCGACAGATACGCAGTATTTT
d_call: TRBD2; v_call: TRBV18; clone_size: NA; j_call: TRBJ2-3; cdr3_aa: CASSGLAGRGAKSTDTQYF; cdr3_nt: TGTGCCAGCTCAGGACTAGCGGGAAGGGGGGCCAAATCCACAGATACGCAGTATTTT
d_call: TRBD1; v_call: TRBV4-1; clone_size: NA; j_call: TRBJ2-6; cdr3_aa: CASSQESQGVRAGANVLTF; cdr3_nt: TGCGCCAGCAGCCAAGAATCGCAGGGGGTAAGAGCTGGGGCCAACGTCCTGACTTTC
d_call: TRBD2; v_call: TRBV7-9; clone_size: NA; j_call: TRBJ2-1; cdr3_aa: CASSRRTSGRAVVYNEQFF; cdr3_nt: TGTGCCAGCAGTCGACGGACTAGCGGGAGGGCCGTGGTATACAATGAGCAGTTCTTC
d_call: NA; v_call: TRBV5-4; clone_size: NA; j_call: TRBJ2-1; cdr3_aa: CASSLTSANEQFF; cdr3_nt: TGTGCCAGCAGCTTAACTTCTGCGAATGAGCAGTTCTTC
d_call: NA; v_call: TRBV21-1; clone_size: NA; j_call: TRBJ2-7; cdr3_aa: CASTIKGTGFYEQYF; cdr3_nt: TGTGCCAGCACCATAAAGGGGACAGGGTTCTACGAGCAGTACTTC
d_call: TRBD2; v_call: TRBV15; clone_size: NA; j_call: TRBJ2-1; cdr3_aa: CATSRGWSGDNEQFF; cdr3_nt: TGTGCCACCAGCAGAGGTTGGAGCGGGGACAATGAGCAGTTCTTC
d_call: TRBD1; v_call: TRBV5-8; clone_size: NA; j_call: TRBJ1-2; cdr3_aa: CASSLTGAMNYGYTF; cdr3_nt: TGTGCCAGCAGCTTGACAGGGGCAATGAACTATGGCTACACCTTC
d_call: NA; v_call: TRBV30; clone_size: NA; j_call: TRBJ2-3; cdr3_aa: CAWSSVWGESTDTQYF; cdr3_nt: TGTGCCTGGAGTTCCGTCTGGGGGGAAAGCACAGATACGCAGTATTTT
d_call: NA; v_call: TRBV7-2; clone_size: NA; j_call: TRBJ2-3; cdr3_aa: CASSSQGLLTDTQYF; cdr3_nt: TGTGCCAGCAGCTCACAGGGACTTCTCACAGATACGCAGTATTTT
d_call: NA; v_call: TRBV10-3; clone_size: NA; j_call: TRBJ1-2; cdr3_aa: CAISESRHNYGYTF; cdr3_nt: TGTGCCATCAGTGAGTCGAGGCATAACTATGGCTACACCTTC
d_call: TRBD1; v_call: TRBV5-5; clone_size: NA; j_call: TRBJ1-5; cdr3_aa: CASSARTGDQPQHF; cdr3_nt: TGTGCCAGCAGCGCTAGAACAGGGGATCAGCCCCAGCATTTT
d_call: TRBD1; v_call: TRBV18; clone_size: NA; j_call: TRBJ1-1; cdr3_aa: CASSEGQGPGGTEAFF; cdr3_nt: TGTGCCAGTTCTGAGGGACAGGGGCCTGGGGGCACTGAAGCTTTCTTT
d_call: NA; v_call: TRBV5-1; clone_size: NA; j_call: TRBJ1-1; cdr3_aa: CASSKSSRDTEAFF; cdr3_nt: TGCGCCAGCAGTAAAAGTTCCAGGGACACTGAAGCTTTCTTT
d_call: NA; v_call: TRBV6-1; clone_size: NA; j_call: TRBJ2-1; cdr3_aa: CASSEGYSPYNEQFF; cdr3_nt: TGTGCCAGCAGTGAAGGGTACAGTCCCTACAATGAGCAGTTCTTC
d_call: TRBD1; v_call: TRBV19; clone_size: NA; j_call: TRBJ1-6; cdr3_aa: CASRTGSSYNSPLHF; cdr3_nt: TGTGCCAGTAGGACAGGGAGCTCCTATAATTCACCCCTCCACTTT
d_call: NA; v_call: TRBV2; clone_size: NA; j_call: TRBJ2-1; cdr3_aa: CAAGGTYSYNEQFF; cdr3_nt: TGTGCCGCGGGTGGGACATACTCCTACAATGAGCAGTTCTTC
d_call: NA; v_call: TRBV20-1; clone_size: NA; j_call: TRBJ2-2; cdr3_aa: CSASPGVTGELFF; cdr3_nt: TGCAGTGCTAGTCCTGGGGTAACCGGGGAGCTGTTTTTT
d_call: NA; v_call: TRBV3-1/TRBV3-2; clone_size: NA; j_call: TRBJ2-3; cdr3_aa: CASSPGGDTQYF; cdr3_nt: TGTGCCAGCAGCCCGGGTGGCGATACGCAGTATTTT
d_call: NA; v_call: TRBV18; clone_size: NA; j_call: TRBJ2-4; cdr3_aa: CASSPSRENIQYF; cdr3_nt: TGTGCCAGCTCACCGAGCAGAGAAAACATTCAGTACTTC